The T cell receptor (beta chain) under discussion was sequenced for a study of T cells in Graves' hyperthyroidism and ophthalmopathy. There are many counts of this clonotype. Trimming at V came to 9 bases and at J to 4 bases, leaving 7 bases not matched to a gene. This CDR3 spans 15 amino acids. A patient was excluded if there was uncontrolled infection, other autoimmune disease, pregnancy or lactation. Template material for amplifying TCR beta CDR3 regions consisted of RNA transcripts. Primed by the HTBI set, a first-round RT-PCR was run on the TCR CDR3. TCRdb ran MiXCR on the multiplex PCR reads and lists one entry per CDR3 protein. This sample has a few hundred thousand distinct CDR3 sequences, with around 15% found just once.

The sample taken for sequencing was blood. The sequence came from a middle-aged woman with Graves' hyperthyroidism. The V gene is TRBV12-3 or TRBV12-4, the J gene TRBJ2-1; TRBD2 agrees at 12 bases. CDR3 nucleotides: TGTGCCAGTTCGAAGGGGACTAGCGGGTACAATGAGCAGTTCTTC. Amino acid sequence: CASSKGTSGYNEQFF.